The 26 T cell receptor beta chains below come from one sample, sequenced in a study of shared clonotypes between healthy human individuals (dated by TCRdb to about 2020). Receptor amplification or capture employed the immunoSEQ multiplex PCR assay. Drawn from immuneACCESS, this table holds only the in-frame rearrangements with V and J called that TCRdb kept. Clones are partly lost; checked studies trace under half to an unresolved V gene and leave the rest unexplained. The sample table contains about 340,000 clones; only one count was recorded for about 70% of them. Jointly, the top ten make up under 11% of the sample. The sample was memory CD4+ T cells sorted from blood. The sample's cell subset or site, from its label and the paper: CD45RA-negative fraction. Source of these receptors: a man aged 25 to 45 in good health.

The CDR3: CASSGGVSYTDTQYF. Here the CDR3 DNA reads TGTGCCAGCAGTGGGGGAGTTTCTTATACAGATACGCAGTATTTT. The chain combines TRBV28 with TRBJ2-3; D possibly uses TRBD1 or TRBD2 (5 bases each). Germline assignment: CDR1 MDHEN and CDR2 SYDVKM. The CDR3 loop spans 15 amino acids. Trimming left V 5 bases short and J 3 bases short, with 15 bases between.

The chain links TRBV5-4 to TRBJ2-2; D tentatively fits TRBD1 or TRBD2 (6 bases each). The germline V and J ends were trimmed by 5 bases and 3 bases, with 17 bases remaining between them. There are 16 residues in the CDR3. CDR1 is SGHNT, CDR2 YYREEE, per germline (reference sequence). The CDR3 DNA follows: TGTGCCAGCAGTTCACCGCGGGACACAGACACCGGGGAGCTGTTTTTT. Protein: CASSSPRDTDTGELFF.

This clone was observed once. This chain connects TRBV2 to TRBJ2-5; D unresolved. In germline, CDR1 is SNHLY, CDR2 FYNNEI. The CDR3 covers 12 residues. V was shortened by 8 bases and J by 5 bases, with 12 bases between the two germline ends. CDR3 nucleotide sequence: TGTGCCAGCTCGTTGGACGGGGAGACCCAGTACTTC. Encoded protein: CASSLDGETQYF.

The V gene is TRBV29-1, the J gene TRBJ2-1; D is ambiguous. The germline CDR1 and CDR2 sequences are SQVTM and ANQGSEA. Trimming removed 1 base at V and 6 bases at J, with 10 bases between. This CDR3 comprises 13 residues. CDR3 protein: CSVEGQAVNEQFF. The CDR3 nucleotides are TGCAGCGTTGAAGGTCAGGCCGTCAATGAGCAGTTCTTC.

Only a few counts were recorded for this clone. The chain employs TRBV5-4 and TRBJ1-1; D possibly corresponds to TRBD1 (5 bases). Germline V gives CDR1 SGHNT, CDR2 YYREEE (reference sequence). CDR3 size: 13 residues. V shed 0 bases and J shed 10 bases, with 13 bases lying between them. For the CDR3, the DNA is TGTGCCAGCAGCTTGGGCGGGGGGGACGCAGCTTTCTTT. Its translation is CASSLGGGDAAFF.

To note about this clone: A much larger clone differs from this one at a single base, so this may be a read error. The chain uses TRBV6-6 and TRBJ1-1, with D unclear. V lost 6 bases and J lost 1, with 6 bases in between. CDR3 length equals 12 residues. The V gene's germline CDR1 is MNHNY and CDR2 SVGAGI (reference sequence). The CDR3 bases are TGTGCCAGCAGCCAACAGAACACTGAAGCTTTCTTT. Translating gives CASSQQNTEAFF.

The J gene is TRBJ1-2, the V gene TRBV5-1; 8 bases are a match to TRBD1. The germline gives CDR1 SGHRS, CDR2 YFSETQ. V was pared by 4 bases and J by 2 bases, with 4 bases of the junction left unmatched. This CDR3 region has 14 residues. The CDR3 here is CASSPQGANYGYTF. The CDR3 nucleotides are TGCGCCAGCAGCCCGCAGGGGGCCAACTATGGCTACACCTTC. Drawing the rest from reference TRBV5-1 and TRBJ1-2, the complete variable domain is KAGVTQTPRYLIKTRGQQVTLSCSPISGHRSVSWYQQTPGQGLQFLFEYFSETQRNKGNFPGRFSGRQFSNSRSEMNVSTLELGDSALYLCASSPQGANYGYTFGSGTRLTVV.

This clone has a single count. The V call is TRBV5-4, the J call TRBJ2-6; the D gene is possibly TRBD2 (6 bases). The length of the CDR3 is 14 residues. The V end lost 10 bases, the J end lost 2 bases, and 13 bases lay between the germline ends. Germline CDR1 is SGHNT and CDR2 is YYREEE (reference sequence). Here the CDR3 reads CAYAGSTGANVLTF. Here the CDR3 DNA reads TGTGCCTACGCGGGGTCGACTGGGGCCAACGTCCTGACTTTC.

V gene TRBV5-4 combines with J gene TRBJ2-3, with 8 bases that match TRBD2. Germline CDR1 is SGHNT and CDR2 is YYREEE (reference sequence). The CDR3 spans 17 residues. The trim removed 1 base at V and 0 bases at J, leaving 7 bases unmatched. The CDR3 here is CASSLSRSSGSTDTQYF. DNA for the CDR3: TGTGCCAGCAGCTTGTCCCGTTCTAGCGGGAGCACAGATACGCAGTATTTT.

V is TRBV14 and J is TRBJ2-1; D not certain. Trimming pared 3 bases from V and 2 bases from J, leaving 11 bases between. Per the germline V gene, CDR1 is SGHDN and CDR2 is FVKESK. This CDR3 has 15 residues. CDR3 DNA: TGTGCCAGCAGCCAGTCTAGTCGCCCCTACAATGAGCAGTTCTTC. It yields the protein CASSQSSRPYNEQFF.

The count of this clone is one. CDR3 DNA sequence: TGTGCCAGCAGTGAAGCCTACTGGAACTATGGCTACACCTTC. This gives the protein CASSEAYWNYGYTF. V gene TRBV6-1 combines with J gene TRBJ1-2; no clear D gene. V lost 0 bases and J lost 2, with 7 bases in between. There are 14 residues in the CDR3. CDR1 is MNHNS and CDR2 is SASEGT in the germline V gene.

This clone has only one observation. J is TRBJ2-5 and V is TRBV29-1, with a possible D match to TRBD1 (6 bases). V was pared by 3 bases and J by 1 base, with 9 bases between. The length of the CDR3 is 13 residues. Germline-derived CDR1 and CDR2 are SQVTM and ANQGSEA. Here the CDR3 reads CSVEGAPQETQYF. The CDR3 DNA is TGCAGCGTTGAGGGGGCCCCCCAAGAGACCCAGTACTTC.

CDR3 DNA sequence: TGCGCCAGCAGCTTGGCGGGACAGGGGTTGCGCTACGAGCAGTACTTC. It encodes CASSLAGQGLRYEQYF. This chain links TRBV5-1 with TRBJ2-7, with 10 bases matching TRBD1. CDR1 and CDR2 (germline): SGHRS, YFSETQ. There are 16 residues in the CDR3. The V gene end was trimmed by 0 bases and the J gene end by 3 bases; junction bases not matched to a gene: 6.

The chain combines TRBV29-1 with TRBJ1-2; D is unclear. The germline V and J ends were trimmed by 3 bases and 2 bases, with 10 bases remaining between them. CDR3 length: 13 residues. CDR1 is SQVTM and CDR2 is ANQGSEA in the germline V gene. CDR3 sequence (DNA): TGCAGCGTTGACGTGTCGCGGAACTATGGCTACACCTTC. Translation: CSVDVSRNYGYTF.

J is TRBJ2-4 and V is TRBV30; 7 bases are shared with TRBD1. CDR1 GTSNPN and CDR2 SVGIG come from the germline V gene (reference sequence). The CDR3 runs 18 residues. The J segment lost 0 bases and the V segment lost 3 bases, leaving 14 bases of the junction unmatched. The CDR3, as DNA: TGTGCCTGGAGGGGACAGCTCGCGTCTTCCCTAGCCAAAAACATTCAGTACTTC. Protein: CAWRGQLASSLAKNIQYF.

This clone has more than one count but fewer than ten. The rearrangement joins TRBV7-8 to TRBJ1-2; D is perhaps TRBD1 (6 bases). The V gene's germline CDR1 is SGHVS and CDR2 FQNEAQ. The ends were cut back, 5 bases at V and 8 bases at J, with 15 bases in the middle. The CDR3 runs to 13 residues. The chain's CDR3 is CASSLDRLGGYTF. The CDR3 region has the DNA TGTGCCAGCAGCCTCGACAGGTTAGGAGGCTACACCTTC.

This chain connects TRBV29-1 to TRBJ2-2, with D maybe TRBD2 (6 bases). CDR3 length: 17 residues. The V gene lost 1 base and the J gene lost 4 bases, with 19 bases spanning the gap. Germline CDR1 and CDR2: SQVTM and ANQGSEA. The CDR3 loop is CSVEVDWREVGTGELFF. The CDR3 region has the DNA TGCAGCGTTGAAGTTGATTGGAGGGAGGTAGGCACCGGGGAGCTGTTTTTT.

V gene TRBV11-1 combines with J gene TRBJ1-1, with D perhaps matching TRBD1 (5 bases). The V and J ends lost 5 bases and 0 bases respectively, with 16 bases between them. This CDR3 is built from 16 residues. The germline V gene encodes CDR1 SGHAT and CDR2 FQDESV (reference sequence). CDR3 in amino acids: CASSRGTVSVNTEAFF. CDR3 bases: TGTGCCAGCAGCCGTGGGACCGTGTCGGTGAACACTGAAGCTTTCTTT.

The rearrangement links TRBV6-1 to TRBJ1-1; D is undetermined. Looked up from germline, CDR1 is MNHNS and CDR2 is SASEGT. V lost 4 bases, J lost 1 base, and 7 bases lay in between. The CDR3 consists of 13 residues. For the CDR3, the DNA is TGTGCCAGCAGTGCTTCTGGGAACACTGAAGCTTTCTTT. It specifies CASSASGNTEAFF.

This chain joins TRBV7-6 and TRBJ2-3; D perhaps matches TRBD2 (10 bases). Germline V gives CDR1 SGHVS, CDR2 FNYEAQ. The V end lost 6 bases, the J end lost 5 bases, and 21 bases lay between the germline ends. There are 16 residues in the CDR3. The CDR3 protein is CASSRALAGQGDTQYF. As DNA, the CDR3 is TGTGCCAGCAGTAGAGCACTAGCGGGACAGGGAGATACGCAGTATTTT. Supplemented by reference TRBV7-6 and TRBJ2-3, the full variable domain reads GAGVSQSPRYKVTKRGQDVALRCDPISGHVSLYWYRQALGQGPEFLTYFNYEAQQDKSGLPNDRFSAERPEGSISTLTIQRTEQRDSAMYRCASSRALAGQGDTQYFGPGTRLTVL.

The rearrangement joins TRBV7-2 to TRBJ2-7; 14 nucleotides match TRBD2. CDR3 length: 17 amino acids. In germline, CDR1 is SGHTA, CDR2 FQGNSA. The trim removed 2 bases at V and 5 bases at J, leaving 8 bases unmatched. The CDR3 coding sequence is TGTGCCAGCAGCTTAAGGGGAGCGGGACTAGCGGGAGACGAGCAGTACTTC. Translated, it gives CASSLRGAGLAGDEQYF.

This clone has more than one count but fewer than ten. The V and J genes are TRBV28 and TRBJ1-1; D may be TRBD1 (6 bases). The ends were cut back, 7 bases at V and 2 bases at J, with 11 bases in the middle. The CDR3 totals 13 residues. The germline V gene has CDR1 MDHEN and CDR2 SYDVKM. Written as DNA, the CDR3 is TGTGCCAGCATGGGGGACACTAACACTGAAGCTTTCTTT. Protein product: CASMGDTNTEAFF.

This clone came up once. This sequence joins TRBV7-9 and TRBJ2-5; 8 bases agree with TRBD2. Germline trimming cut 2 bases from V and 2 bases from J; bases unmatched to any gene: 7. Germline V gene lookup returns CDR1 SEHNR and CDR2 FQNEAQ (reference sequence). The CDR3 is 16 residues long. Here the CDR3 DNA reads TGTGCCAGCAGCTTATCGGGGGGGCATGCTCAAGAGACCCAGTACTTC. This encodes CASSLSGGHAQETQYF. The full variable domain, completed using reference TRBV7-9 and TRBJ2-5, is DTGVSQNPRHKITKRGQNVTFRCDPISEHNRLYWYRQTLGQGPEFLTYFQNEAQLEKSRLLSDRFSAERPKGSFSTLEIQRTEQGDSAMYLCASSLSGGHAQETQYFGPGTRLLVL.

This clone was detected ten times or more. The chain carries TRBV6-1 and TRBJ2-1; D perhaps matches TRBD2 (5 bases). Germline CDR1 MNHNS, CDR2 SASEGT. Trimming shortened V by 1 base and J by 2 bases, and 18 bases separated the two germline ends. The CDR3 extends over 18 amino acids. This CDR3 reads CASSEESYGLAAYNEQFF. CDR3 bases: TGTGCCAGCAGTGAAGAGTCGTATGGGCTAGCCGCCTACAATGAGCAGTTCTTC.

The chain couples TRBV4-1 to TRBJ2-5; tentatively, D is TRBD1 (5 bases). Trimming took 1 base from V and 5 from J, leaving 14 bases between them. This CDR3 has 15 residues. Germline CDR1 reads MGHRA; CDR2 reads YSYEKL. The chain's CDR3 is CASSQGGQEWETQYF. The CDR3 DNA reads as TGCGCCAGCAGCCAAGGCGGACAAGAATGGGAGACCCAGTACTTC.

This clone is a singleton in its sample. The CDR3, as DNA: TGTGCCAGCAGCTTAGGGGACAGGCCGGAGCAGTTCTTC. Translating gives CASSLGDRPEQFF. The chain recombines TRBV11-3 with TRBJ2-1; the match to TRBD1 covers 8 bases. CDR1 and CDR2 (germline): SGHNT, YENEEA. This CDR3 region has 13 residues. V lost 1 base, J lost 10 bases, and 3 bases stayed unmatched.